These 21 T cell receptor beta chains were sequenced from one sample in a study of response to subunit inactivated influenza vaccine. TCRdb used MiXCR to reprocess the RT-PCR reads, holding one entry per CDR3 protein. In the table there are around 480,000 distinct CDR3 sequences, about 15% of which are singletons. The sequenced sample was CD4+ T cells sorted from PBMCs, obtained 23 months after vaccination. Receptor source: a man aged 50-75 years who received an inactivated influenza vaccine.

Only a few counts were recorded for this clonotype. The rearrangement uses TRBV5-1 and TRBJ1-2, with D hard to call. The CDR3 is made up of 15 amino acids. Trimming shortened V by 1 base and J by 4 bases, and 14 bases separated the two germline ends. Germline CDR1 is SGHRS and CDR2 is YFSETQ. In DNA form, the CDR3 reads TGCGCCAGCAGCTTGACGCCAGACCCTTCCTATGGCTACACCTTC. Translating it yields CASSLTPDPSYGYTF.

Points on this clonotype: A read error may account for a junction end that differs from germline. The CDR3 DNA follows: TGCGCCAGCAGGCAAGGGTTCGGGTCAGGGCGCAATCAGCCCCAGCATTTT. This sequence encodes CASRQGFGSGRNQPQHF. V is TRBV4-1 and J is TRBJ1-5; D possibly corresponds to TRBD1 (5 bases). Germline-derived CDR1 and CDR2 are MGHRA and YSYEKL. The CDR3 covers 17 residues.

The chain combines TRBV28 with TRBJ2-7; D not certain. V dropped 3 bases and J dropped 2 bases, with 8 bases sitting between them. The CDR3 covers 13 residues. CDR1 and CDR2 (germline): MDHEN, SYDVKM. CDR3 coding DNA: TGTGCCAGCAGTTTCGGCACCACCTACGAGCAGTACTTC. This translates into CASSFGTTYEQYF.

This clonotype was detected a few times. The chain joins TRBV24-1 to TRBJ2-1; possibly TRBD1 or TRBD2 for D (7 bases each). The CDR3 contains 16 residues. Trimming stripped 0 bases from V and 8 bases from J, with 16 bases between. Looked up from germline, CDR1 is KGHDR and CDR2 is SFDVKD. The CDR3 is CATSDLARGGSDEQFF. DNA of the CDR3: TGTGCCACCAGTGATTTGGCCAGGGGGGGTAGCGATGAGCAGTTCTTC.

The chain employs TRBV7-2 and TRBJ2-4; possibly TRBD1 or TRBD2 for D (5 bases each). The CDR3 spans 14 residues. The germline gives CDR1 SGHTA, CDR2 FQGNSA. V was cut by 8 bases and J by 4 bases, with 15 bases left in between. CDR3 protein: CASQPRDGKNIQYF. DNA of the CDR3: TGTGCCAGCCAGCCCCGGGACGGAAAAAACATTCAGTACTTC.

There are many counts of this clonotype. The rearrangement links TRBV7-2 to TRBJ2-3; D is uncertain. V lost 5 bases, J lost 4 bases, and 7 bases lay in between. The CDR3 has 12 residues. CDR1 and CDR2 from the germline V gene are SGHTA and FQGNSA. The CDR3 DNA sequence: TGTGCCAGCAGCCCGTACGCAGATACGCAGTATTTT. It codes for CASSPYADTQYF. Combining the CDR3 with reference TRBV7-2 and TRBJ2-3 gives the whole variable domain GAGVSQSPSNKVTEKGKDVELRCDPISGHTALYWYRQSLGQGLEFLIYFQGNSAPDKSGLPSDRFSAERTGGSVSTLTIQRTQQEDSAVYLCASSPYADTQYFGPGTRLTVL.

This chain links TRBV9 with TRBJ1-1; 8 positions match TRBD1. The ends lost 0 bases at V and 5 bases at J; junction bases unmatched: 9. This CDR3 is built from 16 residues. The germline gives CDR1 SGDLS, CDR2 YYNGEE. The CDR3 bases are TGTGCCAGCAGCGTAGGATCCTCAGGGGGCACAACTGAAGCTTTCTTT. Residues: CASSVGSSGGTTEAFF.

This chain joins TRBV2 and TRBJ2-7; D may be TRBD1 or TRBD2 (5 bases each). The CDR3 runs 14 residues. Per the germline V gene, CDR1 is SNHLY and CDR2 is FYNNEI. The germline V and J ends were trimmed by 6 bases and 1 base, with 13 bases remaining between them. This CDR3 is CASRLMGVSYEQYF. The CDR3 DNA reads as TGTGCCAGCAGGCTCATGGGGGTTTCCTACGAGCAGTACTTC.

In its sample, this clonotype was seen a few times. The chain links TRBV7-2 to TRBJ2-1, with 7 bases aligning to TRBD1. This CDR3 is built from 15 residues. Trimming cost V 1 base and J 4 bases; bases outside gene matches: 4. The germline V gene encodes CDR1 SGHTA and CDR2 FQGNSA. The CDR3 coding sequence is TGTGCCAGCAGCTTAGTGACAGGGCTATACAATGAGCAGTTCTTC. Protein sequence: CASSLVTGLYNEQFF.

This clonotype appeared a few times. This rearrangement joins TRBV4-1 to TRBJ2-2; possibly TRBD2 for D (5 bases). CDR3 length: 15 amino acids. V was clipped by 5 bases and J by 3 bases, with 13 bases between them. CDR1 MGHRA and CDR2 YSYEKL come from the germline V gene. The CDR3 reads CASSYTRGDTGELFF. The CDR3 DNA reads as TGCGCCAGCAGCTATACTCGGGGAGACACCGGGGAGCTGTTTTTT.

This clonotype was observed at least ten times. The CDR3 DNA is TGTGCCAGCAGCTGGGGGCCAATCTCCCAAGAGACCCAGTACTTC. This encodes CASSWGPISQETQYF. The V and J genes are TRBV7-9 and TRBJ2-5, with D maybe TRBD1 (6 bases). Trimming cost V 4 bases and J 1 base, with 13 bases left between them. Looked up from germline, CDR1 is SEHNR and CDR2 is FQNEAQ (reference sequence). The CDR3 has 15 amino acids.

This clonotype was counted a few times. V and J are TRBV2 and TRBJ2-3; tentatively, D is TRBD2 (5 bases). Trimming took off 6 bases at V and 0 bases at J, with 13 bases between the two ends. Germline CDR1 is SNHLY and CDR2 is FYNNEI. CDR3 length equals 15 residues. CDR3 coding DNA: TGTGCCAGCAGCCGGACTGATACTAGCACAGATACGCAGTATTTT. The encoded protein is CASSRTDTSTDTQYF. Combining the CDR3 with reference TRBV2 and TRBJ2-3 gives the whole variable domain EPEVTQTPSHQVTQMGQEVILRCVPISNHLYFYWYRQILGQKVEFLVSFYNNEISEKSEIFDDQFSVERPDGSNFTLKIRSTKLEDSAMYFCASSRTDTSTDTQYFGPGTRLTVL.

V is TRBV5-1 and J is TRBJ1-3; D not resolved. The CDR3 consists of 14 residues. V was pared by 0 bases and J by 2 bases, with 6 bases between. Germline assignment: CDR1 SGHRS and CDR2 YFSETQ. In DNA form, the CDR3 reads TGCGCCAGCAGCTTGGGGGATACTGGAAACACCATATATTTT. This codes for CASSLGDTGNTIYF.

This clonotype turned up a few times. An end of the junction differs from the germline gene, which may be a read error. This chain's CDR3 is CASSQVQLSHEQYF. CDR3 bases: TGCGCCAGCAGCCAAGTGCAGCTCTCCCACGAGCAGTACTTC. This chain uses TRBV4-3 with TRBJ2-7; D unresolved. Germline V gene sequence: CDR1 LGHNA, CDR2 YSLEER. This CDR3 region has 14 residues.

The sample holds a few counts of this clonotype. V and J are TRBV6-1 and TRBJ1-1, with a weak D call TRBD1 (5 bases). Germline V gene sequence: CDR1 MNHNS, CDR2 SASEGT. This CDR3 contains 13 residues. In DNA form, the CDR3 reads TGTGAGACCCGGGGACCGCACGGCACTGAAGCTTTCTTT. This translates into CETRGPHGTEAFF.

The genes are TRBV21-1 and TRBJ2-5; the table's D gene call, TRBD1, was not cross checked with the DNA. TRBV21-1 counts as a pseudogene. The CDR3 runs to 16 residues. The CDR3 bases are TGTGCCAGCAGCAAAGAAGGGGCGACAGGGTTGGAGACCCAGTACTTC. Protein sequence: CASSKEGATGLETQYF.

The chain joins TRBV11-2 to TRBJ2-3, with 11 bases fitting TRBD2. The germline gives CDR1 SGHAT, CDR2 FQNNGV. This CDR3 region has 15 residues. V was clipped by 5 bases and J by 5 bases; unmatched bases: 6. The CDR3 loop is CASSEVAGGGDTQYF. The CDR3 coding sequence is TGTGCCAGCAGCGAAGTAGCGGGAGGGGGAGATACGCAGTATTTT.

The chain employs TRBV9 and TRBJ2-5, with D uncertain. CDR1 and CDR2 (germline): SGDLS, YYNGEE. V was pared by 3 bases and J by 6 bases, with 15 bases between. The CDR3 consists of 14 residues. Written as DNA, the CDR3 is TGTGCCAGCAGCGCGGGCCAGAGAGGACAGACCCAGTACTTC. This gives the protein CASSAGQRGQTQYF.

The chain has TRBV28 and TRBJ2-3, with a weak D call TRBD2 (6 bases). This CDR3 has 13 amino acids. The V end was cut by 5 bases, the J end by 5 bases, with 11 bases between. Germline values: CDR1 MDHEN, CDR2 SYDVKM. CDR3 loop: CASSREAEDTQYF. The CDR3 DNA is TGTGCCAGCAGTAGGGAGGCGGAAGATACGCAGTATTTT.

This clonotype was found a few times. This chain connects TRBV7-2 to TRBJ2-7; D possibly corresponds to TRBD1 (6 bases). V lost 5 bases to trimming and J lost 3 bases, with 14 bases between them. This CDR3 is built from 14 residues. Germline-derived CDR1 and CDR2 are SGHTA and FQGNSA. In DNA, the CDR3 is TGTGCCAGCAGCCCCCAGGGGATGGTCTACGAGCAGTACTTC. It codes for CASSPQGMVYEQYF.

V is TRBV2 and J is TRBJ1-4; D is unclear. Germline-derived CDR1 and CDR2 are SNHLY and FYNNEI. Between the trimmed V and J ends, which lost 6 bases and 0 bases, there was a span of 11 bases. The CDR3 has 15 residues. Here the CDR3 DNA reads TGTGCCAGCAGGGAAAGGGCCTCAACTAATGAAAAACTGTTTTTT. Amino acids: CASRERASTNEKLFF.